This T cell receptor beta chain was sequenced in a study of blood T cells in healthy people across ages. The germline V gene has CDR1 LGHDT and CDR2 YNNKEL (reference sequence). V shed 4 bases and J shed 5 bases, with 14 bases lying between them. The CDR3 is 14 residues long. It was with a sample-barcoded 5' primer and a J-beta primer mix that a second PCR of roughly 7 to 12 cycles was run. With 12 random nucleotides, a template-switch adaptor tagged each individual cDNA molecule. TCRdb itself ran the 5' RACE reads through MiXCR, one entry per CDR3 protein. Among fewer than 950,000 distinct CDR3 sequences listed, roughly 40% were seen once.

This clonotype was obtained from a young man in good health. This sequence joins TRBV3-1 and TRBJ2-5; possible D gene TRBD2, 6 bases. The specimen was blood. DNA of the CDR3: TGTGCCAGCAGCCCTGGGAGCGGGCCGGAGACCCAGTACTTC. This gives the protein CASSPGSGPETQYF.